This TCR beta chain was found in a study of type 1 regulatory T cells. Study as a whole: An in vitro protocol generated T-allo10, a Tr1-enriched, alloantigen-specific CD4 T cell product. Findings of the study overall: Compared with non-type 1 regulatory T cells, type 1 regulatory T cells showed a more restricted TCR repertoire.

TCRdb ran MiXCR on the reads and lists one entry per CDR3 protein. Here the sample spans approximately 77,000 distinct CDR3 sequences, less than 25% being singletons. With respect to this clonotype: Its target is not known.

From germline, CDR1 is SGHRS and CDR2 YFSETQ. V lost 2 bases and J lost 2, with 14 bases in between. The CDR3 has 15 amino acids. The chain combines TRBV5-1 with TRBJ2-7, with a weak D call TRBD1 (6 bases). Source material: cultured type 1 regulatory T (Tr1) cells, either the whole culture or a sorted fraction (not recorded which). This TCR was recovered from a human donor in good health. The chain's CDR3 is CASSFVQGRTYEQYF. The CDR3 nucleotides are TGCGCCAGCAGCTTCGTGCAGGGGCGAACCTACGAGCAGTACTTC.